This T cell receptor (beta chain) comes out of a study of beta chain features in type 1 diabetes. Study-level results: Unsettled here was the matter of whether HLA type influences TCRB rearrangement. Type 1 diabetes patients had moderately but significantly shorter TCRB CDR3s in all four CD4+ subsets.

Per donor, one heparinised blood draw averaged about 116 mL. Sorting that relied on CD45RO/CCR7/CD25/CD127/CD95/CD27 yielded CD4+ naive, central memory, regulatory and stem cell-like memory cells. The entirety of the isolated RNA underwent reverse transcription, so expressed TCRB transcripts were sequenced. Repertoires were generated with immunoSEQ multiplex PCR, while TCRdb's copy carries only in-frame clones and drops some. The profile shows 600,000 to 650,000 clones, around 15% of them singletons. The table lists this clone with many counts. Its specificity is unknown. The CDR3 is made up of 12 amino acids. The ends were cut back, 4 bases at V and 8 bases at J, with 9 bases in the middle. Germline assignment: CDR1 SEHNR and CDR2 FQNEAQ (reference sequence).

The chain recombines TRBV7-9 with TRBJ2-1; D is possibly TRBD2 (6 bases). The TCR was taken from a man aged 18-30 years in good health. Sequencing input: naive CD4+ T cells from blood. The CDR3 here is CASSWSGDEQFF. CDR3 nucleotides: TGTGCCAGCAGCTGGTCGGGAGATGAGCAGTTCTTC.